This is a list of T cell receptor beta chains from one sample in a study of blood T cell repertoires in COVID-19. Produced via immunoSEQ multiplex PCR; TCRdb's table is partial and in-frame only. The data contain about 160,000 clones, more than 90% of them singletons. Sequences were obtained from peripheral blood. Every receptor here comes from a man in his sixties with active or convalescent COVID-19. Both conserved end residues are part of each CDR3. The order of the fields is J gene, clone size, D gene, V gene, CDR3 protein, CDR3 DNA. The D gene is left open where the match is weak. Clone size is shown for a subset of rows, as once, few, many or a class of expanded clone.

TRBJ2-2 - TRBD1 TRBV5-6 CASSVRQGTGELFF TGTGCCAGCAGCGTGCGACAGGGTACCGGGGAGCTGTTTTTT
TRBJ2-1 - - TRBV5-1 CASSPELSRNEQFF TGCGCCAGCAGCCCCGAATTGTCGCGTAATGAGCAGTTCTTC
TRBJ1-1 - - TRBV13 CASSLGRHTEAFF TGTGCCAGCAGCTTAGGCCGTCACACTGAAGCTTTCTTT
TRBJ2-7 - - TRBV11-2 CASSIRSIYEQYF TGTGCCAGCAGCATCAGGTCCATCTACGAGCAGTACTTC
TRBJ1-6 once TRBD1 TRBV28 CASWDRVYPLHF TGTGCCAGCTGGGACAGGGTTTATCCCCTCCACTTT
TRBJ1-5 few - TRBV6-1 CASSEVPGQPQHF TGTGCCAGCAGTGAAGTCCCAGGTCAGCCCCAGCATTTT
TRBJ2-5 - - TRBV13 CASSLTGYSSRETQYF TGTGCCAGCAGCCTTACAGGGTATTCCTCTCGGGAGACCCAGTACTTC
TRBJ2-7 many - TRBV6-5 CASSYSSPSRAYEQYF TGTGCCAGCAGTTACTCGAGTCCCTCCAGGGCCTACGAGCAGTACTTC
TRBJ1-6 - - TRBV19 CASSMSDTYSPLHF TGTGCCAGTAGTATGTCGGACACTTATTCACCCCTCCACTTT
TRBJ2-1 - TRBD1 TRBV6-5 CASSDSRQGVKQFF TGTGCCAGCAGTGACTCTCGACAGGGAGTAAAGCAGTTCTTC
TRBJ1-5 - TRBD1 TRBV5-1 CASSPGTGNQPQHF TGCGCCAGCAGCCCCGGGACAGGCAACCAGCCCCAGCATTTT
TRBJ2-7 once TRBD2 TRBV6-6 CASSYWREVSHEQYF TGTGCCAGCAGTTACTGGCGGGAGGTATCCCACGAGCAGTACTTC
TRBJ1-1 - - TRBV3-1/TRBV3-2 CASSLAGNTEAFF TGTGCCAGCAGCCTGGCAGGGAACACTGAAGCTTTCTTT
TRBJ2-1 - TRBD2 TRBV18 CASSQRGVLSNNEQFF TGTGCCAGCTCACAACGGGGGGTTTTATCCAACAATGAGCAGTTCTTC
TRBJ1-1 - TRBD1 TRBV4-1 CASSHNRGPTEAFF TGCGCCAGCAGCCACAACAGGGGGCCCACTGAAGCTTTCTTT
TRBJ2-4 once - TRBV5-6 CASSETGLAKNIQYF TGTGCCAGCAGCGAGACAGGACTAGCCAAAAACATTCAGTACTTC
TRBJ2-1 - TRBD1 TRBV29-1 CSGDRSYNEQFF TGCAGCGGGGACAGATCCTACAATGAGCAGTTCTTC
TRBJ2-2 - TRBD2 TRBV11-2 CASSTTGTSGSAYTGELFF TGTGCCAGCAGCACTACCGGGACTAGCGGGAGCGCCTACACCGGGGAGCTGTTTTTT
TRBJ2-1 few - TRBV5-1 CASSLHNEQFF TGCGCCAGCAGCCTCCACAATGAGCAGTTCTTC
TRBJ2-7 - - TRBV21-1 CASSKGSRSDEQYF TGTGCCAGCAGCAAAGGTTCCAGATCTGACGAGCAGTACTTC
TRBJ1-5 - TRBD1 TRBV7-8 CASSLGNRGNSNQPQHF TGTGCCAGCAGCTTAGGCAACAGGGGCAATAGCAATCAGCCCCAGCATTTT
TRBJ2-2 - TRBD2 TRBV5-1 CASSFLAGVNGELFF TGCGCCAGCAGCTTTCTAGCGGGAGTGAACGGGGAGCTGTTTTTT
TRBJ1-1 - - TRBV7-9 CASSSDTNTEAFF TGTGCCAGCAGCTCCGACACTAACACTGAAGCTTTCTTT
TRBJ2-6 - - TRBV14 CASSRNRVGANVLTF TGTGCCAGCAGCCGTAACAGGGTTGGGGCCAACGTCCTGACTTTC
TRBJ1-5 - TRBD1 TRBV5-1 CASSQDRGGQPQHF TGCGCCAGCAGCCAGGACAGGGGAGGTCAGCCCCAGCATTTT
TRBJ2-3 - - TRBV11-3 CASRKRQVSLIRDTQYF TGTGCCAGCAGAAAAAGACAGGTGTCGTTAATTAGGGATACGCAGTATTTT
TRBJ2-3 - TRBD2 TRBV30 CAWCAGRETDTQYF TGTGCCTGGTGCGCAGGGAGGGAAACAGATACGCAGTATTTT
TRBJ2-1 - TRBD2 TRBV6-5 CASTRTSGSVDEQFF TGTGCCAGCACCCGGACTAGCGGGAGCGTCGATGAGCAGTTCTTC
TRBJ2-2 - TRBD2 TRBV3-1/TRBV3-2 CASSQALAVGELFF TGTGCCAGCAGCCAAGCCCTAGCGGTCGGGGAGCTGTTTTTT
TRBJ2-1 - - TRBV11-3 CASSSRVGRSYNEQFF TGTGCCAGCAGCTCCAGGGTAGGTCGCTCCTACAATGAGCAGTTCTTC
TRBJ1-2 few - TRBV11-2 CASSLVAPGDYGYTF TGTGCCAGCAGCTTAGTGGCACCCGGGGACTATGGCTACACCTTC
TRBJ1-2 - - TRBV11-1 CASSEQVNYGYTF TGTGCCAGCAGCGAGCAGGTTAACTATGGCTACACCTTC
TRBJ2-7 - - TRBV7-2 CASSLNSGLFLRRQYF TGTGCCAGCAGCTTAAATAGCGGTCTGTTCCTACGAAGGCAGTACTTC
TRBJ2-7 once TRBD2 TRBV11-1 CASSRSGSSYEQYF TGTGCCAGCAGCCGGAGCGGGAGCTCCTACGAGCAGTACTTC
TRBJ1-5 once - TRBV27 CASSLGRGYQPQHF TGTGCCAGCAGTTTAGGCAGAGGCTATCAGCCCCAGCATTTT
TRBJ1-1 - - TRBV7-2 CASSLGWSREAFF TGTGCCAGCAGCTTAGGATGGAGCCGTGAAGCTTTCTTT
TRBJ2-2 once - TRBV15 CATSPRQGGWELFF TGTGCCACCAGCCCTCGACAGGGAGGATGGGAGCTGTTTTTT
TRBJ1-3 once - TRBV4-2 CASSQDRFGGLSGNTIYF TGTGCCAGCAGCCAAGATCGGTTCGGCGGGTTATCTGGAAACACCATATATTTT
TRBJ2-1 - - TRBV7-9 CASSLAWGANEQFF TGTGCCAGCAGCTTAGCTTGGGGAGCCAATGAGCAGTTCTTC
TRBJ2-3 - - TRBV5-1 CASSLERGTDTQYF TGCGCCAGCAGCTTGGAGCGAGGCACAGATACGCAGTATTTT
TRBJ2-5 - - TRBV9 CASSVDSQETQYF TGTGCCAGCAGCGTAGACAGCCAAGAGACCCAGTACTTC
TRBJ1-3 - - TRBV7-4 CASSCRATYSCSGNTIYF TGTGCCAGCAGCTGCAGGGCCACCTACTCCTGCTCTGGAAACACCATATATTTT
TRBJ2-3 once - TRBV5-8 CASSLTSGTLLGTDTQYF TGTGCCAGCAGTTTGACCTCGGGGACACTGTTAGGCACAGATACGCAGTATTTT
TRBJ2-2 - - TRBV7-2 CASSSRTGNTGELFF TGTGCCAGCAGCTCCCGGACTGGGAACACCGGGGAGCTGTTTTTT
TRBJ2-5 once - TRBV21-1 CASSKALWASGRWKQETQYF TGTGCCAGCAGCAAAGCGCTTTGGGCTAGCGGGAGATGGAAACAAGAGACCCAGTACTTC
TRBJ1-5 - TRBD1 TRBV4-1 CASSQLSTGGNQPQHF TGCGCCAGCAGCCAACTATCGACAGGGGGCAATCAGCCCCAGCATTTT
TRBJ1-1 - TRBD1 TRBV29-1 CSVALQGGTEAFF TGCAGCGTTGCTTTACAGGGGGGGACTGAAGCTTTCTTT
TRBJ2-1 - - TRBV24-1 CATSDSRRDNEQFF TGTGCCACCAGTGATTCTCGAAGAGACAATGAGCAGTTCTTC
TRBJ2-3 - TRBD2 TRBV19 CASSFSSGGRRPSTDTQYF TGTGCCAGTAGTTTTTCTAGCGGGGGGCGACGACCCTCCACAGATACGCAGTATTTT
TRBJ2-3 - TRBD2 TRBV7-9 CASSFGVAGGADTQYF TGTGCCAGCAGCTTTGGGGTAGCGGGAGGTGCAGATACGCAGTATTTT
TRBJ2-3 - TRBD2 TRBV7-2 CASIPGLANTDTQYF TGTGCCAGCATTCCCGGACTAGCGAACACAGATACGCAGTATTTT
TRBJ2-1 few TRBD2 TRBV9 CASSVGAGPNEQFF TGTGCCAGCAGCGTAGGAGCGGGGCCTAATGAGCAGTTCTTC
TRBJ2-1 - TRBD1 TRBV25-1 CASSGRDRVGNEQFF TGTGCCAGCAGTGGCCGGGACAGGGTGGGAAATGAGCAGTTCTTC